This is a list of T cell receptor beta chains from one sample in a study of control samples from healthy donors and cancer patients. TCRdb keeps only in-frame clones here, not all; method: immunoSEQ multiplex PCR. Here the sample spans 80,000 to 100,000 clones, approximately 81% being singletons. Sequencing was performed on blood. Source of these receptors: a woman between 25 and 40 years old in good health. Each CDR3 is given with its conserved first and last residue. Fields, in order: D gene, V gene, clone size, J gene, CDR3 protein, CDR3 DNA. The D gene is left open where the match is weak. Clone size is shown for a subset of rows, as once, few, many or a class of expanded clone.

D: TRBD1
V: TRBV30
size: once
J: TRBJ2-2
CDR3: CAWSVRKGGIIGELFF
DNA: TGTGCCTGGAGTGTACGAAAAGGGGGCATCATCGGGGAGCTGTTTTTT

D: -
V: TRBV20-1
size: -
J: TRBJ1-2
CDR3: CSASKGRQSNYGYTF
DNA: TGCAGTGCTAGTAAGGGGAGACAGTCAAACTATGGCTACACCTTC

D: -
V: TRBV7-9
size: -
J: TRBJ2-2
CDR3: CASSLGPYTGELFF
DNA: TGTGCCAGCAGCTTGGGACCGTACACCGGGGAGCTGTTTTTT

D: -
V: TRBV2
size: -
J: TRBJ1-3
CDR3: CASSETRGGNTIYF
DNA: TGTGCCAGCAGTGAGACTAGGGGAGGAAACACCATATATTTT

D: TRBD1
V: TRBV11-2
size: -
J: TRBJ1-5
CDR3: CASSLGQNQPQHF
DNA: TGTGCCAGCAGCCTGGGACAGAATCAGCCCCAGCATTTT

D: TRBD1
V: TRBV6-6
size: -
J: TRBJ2-7
CDR3: CASSYSGDSSYEQYF
DNA: TGTGCCAGCAGTTACTCGGGGGACAGCTCCTACGAGCAGTACTTC

D: -
V: TRBV5-1
size: -
J: TRBJ2-1
CDR3: CASSRGPYNEQFF
DNA: TGCGCCAGCAGCCGGGGGCCGTACAATGAGCAGTTCTTC

D: -
V: TRBV6-6
size: -
J: TRBJ2-1
CDR3: CASRSTGTEQFF
DNA: TGTGCCAGCAGATCAACAGGGACTGAGCAGTTCTTC

D: TRBD2
V: TRBV4-3
size: -
J: TRBJ2-3
CDR3: CASSQDMGLAADTQYF
DNA: TGCGCCAGCAGCCAAGATATGGGACTAGCGGCAGATACGCAGTATTTT

D: -
V: TRBV9
size: few
J: TRBJ1-1
CDR3: CASSVSRGRDTEAFF
DNA: TGTGCCAGCAGCGTCTCTCGGGGCAGGGATACTGAAGCTTTCTTT

D: TRBD1
V: TRBV5-1
size: -
J: TRBJ1-1
CDR3: CASSSTGDTEAFF
DNA: TGCGCCAGCAGCTCTACAGGGGACACTGAAGCTTTCTTT

D: TRBD1
V: TRBV29-1
size: few
J: TRBJ1-3
CDR3: CSATGTVPGNTIYF
DNA: TGCAGCGCGACCGGGACAGTACCCGGAAACACCATATATTTT

D: -
V: TRBV30
size: -
J: TRBJ1-2
CDR3: CAWTQRQGRYGYTF
DNA: TGTGCCTGGACCCAAAGGCAGGGTCGGTATGGCTACACCTTC

D: TRBD2
V: TRBV5-4
size: -
J: TRBJ2-5
CDR3: CASSLGSGGRKTQYF
DNA: TGTGCCAGCAGCTTGGGTAGCGGGGGGAGAAAGACCCAGTACTTC

D: -
V: TRBV7-3
size: -
J: TRBJ1-4
CDR3: CASSPGGGSAANEKLFF
DNA: TGTGCCAGCAGCCCCGGGGGGGGAAGCGCGGCTAATGAAAAACTGTTTTTT

D: -
V: TRBV27
size: -
J: TRBJ1-5
CDR3: CASSPGGANQPQHF
DNA: TGTGCCAGCAGCCCTGGGGGCGCCAATCAGCCCCAGCATTTT

D: -
V: TRBV19
size: -
J: TRBJ2-5
CDR3: CASRVGGQETQYF
DNA: TGTGCCAGTCGTGTCGGGGGACAAGAGACCCAGTACTTC

D: TRBD1
V: TRBV4-3
size: -
J: TRBJ1-2
CDR3: CASSQEWLGQGVYGYTF
DNA: TGCGCCAGCAGCCAAGAGTGGTTAGGACAGGGGGTCTATGGCTACACCTTC

D: -
V: TRBV6-5
size: -
J: TRBJ2-1
CDR3: CASQIAGAGYNEQFF
DNA: TGTGCCAGCCAAATTGCGGGGGCGGGGTACAATGAGCAGTTCTTC

D: TRBD1
V: TRBV30
size: -
J: TRBJ1-2
CDR3: CAWSVGTGQFNYGYTF
DNA: TGTGCCTGGAGTGTAGGGACGGGACAGTTTAACTATGGCTACACCTTC

D: -
V: TRBV27
size: -
J: TRBJ1-4
CDR3: CASSLSFSQLNEKLFF
DNA: TGTGCCAGCAGTTTATCCTTTTCGCAACTTAATGAAAAACTGTTTTTT

D: TRBD2
V: TRBV14
size: -
J: TRBJ2-5
CDR3: CASSRSFGGKRETQYF
DNA: TGTGCCAGCAGCCGGTCTTTCGGGGGGAAAAGGGAGACCCAGTACTTC

D: -
V: TRBV21-1
size: -
J: TRBJ2-3
CDR3: CASSKDIHTDTQYF
DNA: TGTGCCAGCAGCAAAGACATCCACACAGATACGCAGTATTTT

D: -
V: TRBV27
size: -
J: TRBJ1-1
CDR3: CASSPVRGAGAFF
DNA: TGTGCCAGCAGCCCCGTCCGGGGGGCGGGTGCTTTCTTT

D: TRBD2
V: TRBV7-6
size: -
J: TRBJ2-3
CDR3: CASSLGSGGVDTQYF
DNA: TGTGCCAGCAGCTTGGGTAGCGGGGGGGTGGATACGCAGTATTTT

D: TRBD1
V: TRBV3-1/TRBV3-2
size: -
J: TRBJ1-2
CDR3: CAGVGRGHGYTF
DNA: TGTGCCGGAGTGGGCAGGGGGCATGGCTACACCTTC

D: TRBD2
V: TRBV5-4
size: -
J: TRBJ2-1
CDR3: CASSSRGGAGSLSVF
DNA: TGTGCCAGCAGCTCCCGCGGGGGGGCCGGTTCCCTATCCGTCTTC